The 28 T cell receptor beta chains reported below all come from one sample, sequenced in a study of T cells in Graves' hyperthyroidism and ophthalmopathy. TCR beta CDR3 regions were amplified from RNA. A first-round RT-PCR of the TCR CDR3 used the HTBI primer set. MiXCR, run by TCRdb on the multiplex PCR reads, gives a single entry per CDR3 protein. The sample includes 400,000 or so distinct CDR3 sequences, over 12% of them seen just once. Material for sequencing was blood. The source of these receptors is a man aged 50 to 59 with Graves' ophthalmopathy.

The sample holds a few counts of this clonotype. The genes are TRBV28 and TRBJ2-1; D not certain. This CDR3 is 13 amino acids long. The V gene lost 5 bases and the J gene lost 7 bases, with 12 bases spanning the gap. The germline CDR1 and CDR2 sequences are MDHEN and SYDVKM. The CDR3 bases are TGTGCCAGCAGTCCCGGAAGTGGGAATGAGCAGTTCTTC. It codes for CASSPGSGNEQFF.

This clonotype was picked up a small number of times. The rearrangement uses TRBV19 and TRBJ1-1; 8 positions agree with TRBD1. Germline loops: CDR1 LNHDA, CDR2 SQIVND (reference sequence). The CDR3 extends over 15 amino acids. J lost 4 bases, V lost 7 bases, and 11 bases had no gene match. The CDR3 DNA reads as TGTGCCAGTACCACCAAACGGACAGGGTTCACTGAAGCTTTCTTT. It specifies CASTTKRTGFTEAFF.

The V gene is TRBV6-1, the J gene TRBJ1-5; D gene uncertain. This CDR3 spans 13 amino acids. CDR1 is MNHNS, CDR2 SASEGT, per germline. Trimming pared 6 bases from V and 0 bases from J, leaving 6 bases between. CDR3 sequence (DNA): TGTGCCAGCAGGATGAATAGCAATCAGCCCCAGCATTTT. It translates to CASRMNSNQPQHF.

The table lists this clonotype with many counts. This chain joins TRBV4-1 and TRBJ2-7, with TRBD2 matching 8 bases. CDR3 size: 16 residues. In germline, CDR1 is MGHRA, CDR2 YSYEKL. V was clipped by 1 base and J by 2 bases; unmatched bases: 7. The CDR3, as DNA: TGCGCCAGCAGCCAAGTTGGAGGCGGGGGGACCTACGAGCAGTACTTC. It translates to CASSQVGGGGTYEQYF.

This clonotype was observed many times. This chain links TRBV19 with TRBJ2-2, with a possible D match to TRBD1 (6 bases). V gave up 6 bases and J gave up 0 bases, with 11 bases separating them. This CDR3 is 15 amino acids long. Germline CDR1 LNHDA, CDR2 SQIVND (reference sequence). CDR3 residues: CASSPGTTNTGELFF. The CDR3 DNA reads as TGTGCCAGTAGCCCCGGGACAACGAACACCGGGGAGCTGTTTTTT. The entire variable domain, with the rest obtained from reference TRBV19 and TRBJ2-2, is as follows: DGGITQSPKYLFRKEGQNVTLSCEQNLNHDAMYWYRQDPGQGLRLIYYSQIVNDFQKGDIAEGYSVSREKKESFPLTVTSAQKNPTAFYLCASSPGTTNTGELFFGEGSRLTVL.

The chain combines TRBV19 with TRBJ2-6, with D hard to call. Germline V gene sequence: CDR1 LNHDA, CDR2 SQIVND (reference sequence). V lost 3 bases and J 3 bases, leaving 9 bases between the germline ends. The CDR3 contains 15 residues. The DNA for the CDR3 is TGTGCCAGTAGTATTAGTGGATTTGGGGCCAACGTCCTGACTTTC. This codes for CASSISGFGANVLTF.

The chain links TRBV10-3 to TRBJ2-7, with D possibly being TRBD2 (6 bases). Per the germline V gene, CDR1 is ENHRY and CDR2 is SYGVKD. Trimming stripped 5 bases from V and 2 bases from J, with 19 bases between. The CDR3 has 16 residues. For the CDR3, the DNA is TGTGCCATCAGTACTCACGCCGGAGGGAGCCCCTACGAGCAGTACTTC. Amino acid sequence: CAISTHAGGSPYEQYF.

This CDR3 is CASSQERVNYGYTF. The CDR3 coding sequence is TGTGCCAGCAGCCAAGAAAGGGTTAACTATGGCTACACCTTC. This chain uses TRBV14 with TRBJ1-2, with no clear D. The V end was cut by 0 bases, the J end by 1 base, with 6 bases between. The CDR3 contains 14 residues. CDR1 SGHDN and CDR2 FVKESK come from the germline V gene.

The CDR3 DNA is TGCGCCAGCAGTGAAGGGGTAACCTACGAGCAGTACTTC. Its translation: CASSEGVTYEQYF. The V gene is TRBV10-1, the J gene TRBJ2-7; TRBD1 might be the D (5 bases). Per the germline V gene, CDR1 is WNHNN and CDR2 is SYGVQD (reference sequence). The CDR3 covers 13 residues. Trimming pared 3 bases from V and 2 bases from J, leaving 8 bases between.

This clonotype has ten or more counts. The chain couples TRBV20-1 to TRBJ2-1; D may be TRBD2 (5 bases). The CDR3 covers 16 residues. V shed 0 bases and J shed 10 bases, with 22 bases lying between them. Germline lookup yields CDR1 DFQATT and CDR2 SNEGSKA (reference sequence). The CDR3: CSARDPRGAGLGEQFF. In DNA form, the CDR3 reads TGCAGTGCTAGAGACCCTCGCGGTGCGGGTTTAGGGGAGCAGTTCTTC.

This clonotype was seen at least ten times. This chain links TRBV28 with TRBJ2-7, with 10 bases that match TRBD2. V lost 5 bases, J lost 3 bases, and 1 base stayed unmatched. Germline V gene lookup returns CDR1 MDHEN and CDR2 SYDVKM. The CDR3 spans 13 residues. CDR3 sequence reads: CASSGTSVYEQYF. Here the CDR3 DNA reads TGTGCCAGCAGTGGGACTAGCGTCTACGAGCAGTACTTC.

This clonotype was picked up a small number of times. The rearrangement joins TRBV5-1 to TRBJ2-7; the D gene is possibly TRBD1 (5 bases). Trimming pared 2 bases from V and 6 bases from J, leaving 15 bases between. CDR1 SGHRS and CDR2 YFSETQ come from the germline V gene. The CDR3 loop spans 14 amino acids. The CDR3 loop is CASSLEARAAEQYF. The CDR3 DNA follows: TGCGCCAGCAGCTTAGAGGCCAGGGCTGCCGAGCAGTACTTC.

This clonotype has ten or more counts. The chain links TRBV2 to TRBJ2-7; 8 bases are shared with TRBD1. V shed 7 bases, J shed 2 bases, and the junction held 4 bases outside the gene matches. The CDR3 consists of 13 residues. The germline CDR1 and CDR2 sequences are SNHLY and FYNNEI. CDR3 nucleotide sequence: TGTGCCAGCAATAACAGGGGGGCCTACGAGCAGTACTTC. Protein: CASNNRGAYEQYF.

The V gene is TRBV19, the J gene TRBJ2-5; possibly TRBD2 for D (5 bases). V lost 4 bases and J lost 1, with 13 bases in between. The V gene's germline CDR1 is LNHDA and CDR2 SQIVND (reference sequence). This CDR3 has 15 amino acids. CDR3 sequence (DNA): TGTGCCAGTAGTAGTCGGACTGCAGCCCAAGAGACCCAGTACTTC. Translating it yields CASSSRTAAQETQYF.

V gene TRBV2 combines with J gene TRBJ2-7; maybe TRBD1 (6 bases). There are 15 residues in the CDR3. Germline CDR1 and CDR2: SNHLY and FYNNEI. V was shortened by 5 bases and J by 3 bases, with 17 bases between the two germline ends. The CDR3 sequence: CASSLGGGRGYEQYF. As DNA, the CDR3 is TGTGCCAGCAGTCTTGGTGGGGGCAGGGGCTACGAGCAGTACTTC.

This clonotype was picked up many times. The rearrangement uses TRBV29-1 and TRBJ2-5; 13 bases fit TRBD2. CDR3 size: 15 residues. Germline CDR1 reads SQVTM; CDR2 reads ANQGSEA. Germline trimming cut 6 bases from V and 5 bases from J; bases unmatched to any gene: 9. The CDR3 DNA follows: TGCAGCGTCGAAACTAGCGGGAGGGCCGTTGAGACCCAGTACTTC. It yields the protein CSVETSGRAVETQYF.

This clonotype was recorded at least ten times. V is TRBV5-8 and J is TRBJ2-3; 12 bases align to TRBD1. This CDR3 is 16 amino acids long. The V gene end was trimmed by 4 bases and the J gene end by 3 bases; junction bases not matched to a gene: 6. CDR1 is SGHTS and CDR2 is YDEGEE in the germline V gene. CDR3 coding DNA: TGTGCCAGCAGCCCCGGGACAGGGGGCTGGACAGATACGCAGTATTTT. Amino acid sequence: CASSPGTGGWTDTQYF.

This chain uses TRBV9 with TRBJ2-3; D perhaps matches TRBD2 (6 bases). Between the trimmed V and J ends, which lost 4 bases and 1 base, there was a span of 13 bases. The CDR3 has 15 amino acids. Germline V gives CDR1 SGDLS, CDR2 YYNGEE. The CDR3 sequence: CASSTRAGGTDTQYF. DNA for the CDR3: TGTGCCAGCAGCACCCGAGCGGGTGGCACAGATACGCAGTATTTT.

This clonotype appeared many times. The CDR3 DNA follows: TGCAGTGCTCGTCCCCGAGACAGGGCTCTCCCCTACGAGCAGTACTTC. It translates to CSARPRDRALPYEQYF. The chain combines TRBV20-1 with TRBJ2-7; 7 nucleotides align to TRBD1. The CDR3 sequence is 16 residues long. In germline, CDR1 is DFQATT, CDR2 SNEGSKA (reference sequence). Trimming at V came to 5 bases and at J to 2 bases, leaving 15 bases not matched to a gene.

This clonotype has a handful of counts. This rearrangement joins TRBV15 to TRBJ1-5; tentatively, D is TRBD1 (5 bases). Germline V lookup: CDR1 LNHNV, CDR2 YYDKDF (reference sequence). V lost 2 bases and J lost 2, with 16 bases in between. The CDR3 has 17 amino acids. The CDR3 nucleotides read TGTGCCACCAGCAGAACGACCCAGGGCGGCGGCAATCAGCCCCAGCATTTT. Its translation is CATSRTTQGGGNQPQHF.

This clonotype was detected a few times. V is TRBV12-3 or TRBV12-4 and J is TRBJ1-4; 11 nucleotides match TRBD1. The V and J ends lost 7 bases and 7 bases, in that order; junction bases with no gene match: 5. The CDR3 extends over 14 amino acids. This chain's CDR3 is CASTGTGGGEKLFF. The CDR3 DNA follows: TGTGCCAGCACCGGGACAGGGGGTGGTGAAAAACTGTTTTTT.

V is TRBV7-9 and J is TRBJ2-3; 7 nucleotides match TRBD2. The length of the CDR3 is 18 residues. Trimming took 5 bases from V and 2 from J; bases not matched to a gene: 16. Germline V lookup: CDR1 SEHNR, CDR2 FQNEAQ (reference sequence). This CDR3 reads CASSPRDYRGKFTDTQYF. CDR3 DNA: TGTGCCAGCAGCCCCCGGGACTATAGAGGGAAATTCACAGATACGCAGTATTTT.

This clonotype came up a few times. The J gene is TRBJ1-5, the V gene TRBV20-1; 7 positions match TRBD1. Germline V gives CDR1 DFQATT, CDR2 SNEGSKA (reference sequence). This CDR3 is built from 16 residues. V shed 0 bases and J 3 bases; nucleotides not matched to a gene: 8. The CDR3 sequence is CSARDSIGQDNQPQHF. The CDR3 DNA is TGCAGTGCTAGAGACTCCATTGGACAGGACAATCAGCCCCAGCATTTT.

This clonotype has ten or more counts. The chain recombines TRBV14 with TRBJ2-5; D not certain. The CDR3 has 13 residues. Trimming cost V 0 bases and J 4 bases, with 6 bases left between them. The germline gives CDR1 SGHDN, CDR2 FVKESK. In nucleotides, the CDR3 is TGTGCCAGCAGCCAAGATTGGATAGAGACCCAGTACTTC. Translating gives CASSQDWIETQYF.

As regards this clonotype: Because the CDR3 is missing its conserved closing phenylalanine or tryptophan, this is likely a read error. J is TRBJ2-2 and V is TRBV28, with TRBD1 matching 10 bases. In germline, CDR1 is MDHEN, CDR2 SYDVKM. J lost 5 bases, V lost 3 bases, and 6 bases had no gene match. The CDR3 extends over 16 amino acids. CDR3 nucleotides: TGTGCCAGCAGTTTGGCGCGGACAGGGGGGACCGGGGAGCTGTTTTCT. Amino acids: CASSLARTGGTGELFS.

In its sample, this clonotype was seen many times. The chain has TRBV5-1 and TRBJ2-1; TRBD2 agrees at 12 bases. This CDR3 is built from 18 residues. After removal of 2 bases from V and 3 bases from J, the junction contained 9 bases not matched to a gene. The germline CDR1 and CDR2 sequences are SGHRS and YFSETQ. The CDR3 reads CASSLRTSGVTGYNEQFF. The CDR3 DNA sequence: TGCGCCAGCAGCTTAAGGACTAGCGGGGTTACAGGCTACAATGAGCAGTTCTTC.

This clonotype was observed many times. The V call is TRBV5-1, the J call TRBJ2-2, with D perhaps TRBD2 (6 bases). CDR3 length: 16 amino acids. V lost 2 bases and J lost 0, with 11 bases in between. Germline assignment: CDR1 SGHRS and CDR2 YFSETQ. Here the CDR3 DNA reads TGCGCCAGCAGCTTCATAGCGGTTACGAACACCGGGGAGCTGTTTTTT. Its translation is CASSFIAVTNTGELFF.

This clonotype has a handful of counts. The genes are TRBV4-1 and TRBJ2-2; 7 bases fit TRBD1. V was pared by 1 base and J by 1 base, with 3 bases of the junction left unmatched. Germline lookup yields CDR1 MGHRA and CDR2 YSYEKL. There are 16 residues in the CDR3. CDR3 sequence: CASSQGQGMNTGELFF. In DNA, the CDR3 is TGCGCCAGCAGCCAAGGACAGGGTATGAACACCGGGGAGCTGTTTTTT.